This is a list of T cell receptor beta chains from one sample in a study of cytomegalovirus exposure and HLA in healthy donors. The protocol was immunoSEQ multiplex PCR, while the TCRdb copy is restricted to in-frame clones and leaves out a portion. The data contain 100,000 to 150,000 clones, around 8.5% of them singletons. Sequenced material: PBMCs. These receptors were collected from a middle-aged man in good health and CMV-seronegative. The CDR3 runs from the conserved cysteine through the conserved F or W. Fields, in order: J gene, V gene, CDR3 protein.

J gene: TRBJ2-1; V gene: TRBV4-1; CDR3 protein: CASSQGLAGIRSYNEQFF
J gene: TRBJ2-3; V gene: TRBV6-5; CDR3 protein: CASSSRTSGGTDTQYF
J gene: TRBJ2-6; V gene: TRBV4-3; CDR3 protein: CASSQAGTGTGGANVLTF
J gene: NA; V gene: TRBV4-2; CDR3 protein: CASSQEATPSEQYF
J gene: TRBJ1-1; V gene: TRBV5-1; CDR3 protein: CASSPRQGRNTEAFF
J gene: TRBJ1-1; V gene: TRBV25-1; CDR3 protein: CASSEYGGVAEAFF
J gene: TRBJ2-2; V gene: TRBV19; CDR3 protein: CASTLSGGAFNGELFF
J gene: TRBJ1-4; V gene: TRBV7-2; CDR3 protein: CASSPRQGLGKLFF
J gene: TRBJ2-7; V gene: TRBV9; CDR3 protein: CASSVGGSEQYF
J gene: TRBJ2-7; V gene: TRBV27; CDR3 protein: CASSFGQGISVQYF
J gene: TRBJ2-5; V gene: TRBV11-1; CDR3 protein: CASSLAHGRGKETQYF
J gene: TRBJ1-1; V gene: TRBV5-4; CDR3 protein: CASSARQGVNTEAFF
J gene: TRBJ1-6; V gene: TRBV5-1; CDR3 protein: CASSLGTGGESPLHF
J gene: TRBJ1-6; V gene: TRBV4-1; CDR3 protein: CASSQGRGYSYNSPLHF
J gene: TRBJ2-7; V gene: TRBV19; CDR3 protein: CASSTGTGFSYEQYF
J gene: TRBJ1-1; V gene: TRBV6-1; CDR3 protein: CASSVSYNTEAFF
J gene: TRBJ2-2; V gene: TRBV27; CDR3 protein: CASSPGPGSGELFF
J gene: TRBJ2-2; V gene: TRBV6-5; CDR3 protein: CASRLTGTGELFF
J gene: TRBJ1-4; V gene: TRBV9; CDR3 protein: CASSVGASNEKLFF
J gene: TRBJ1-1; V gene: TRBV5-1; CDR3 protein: CASSWGTAMNTEAFF
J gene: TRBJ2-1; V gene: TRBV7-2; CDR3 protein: CASSFRTGPWGNEQFF
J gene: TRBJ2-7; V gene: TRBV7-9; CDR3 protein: CASSSPGQEYEQYF
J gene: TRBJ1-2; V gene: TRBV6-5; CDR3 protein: CASSYSTGGGYTF
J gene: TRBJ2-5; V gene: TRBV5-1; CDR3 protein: CASSSGTGAPGETQYF
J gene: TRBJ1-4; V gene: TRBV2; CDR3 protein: CASSETGYNEKLFF
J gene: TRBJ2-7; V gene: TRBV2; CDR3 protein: CASRTSGGQPYEQYF
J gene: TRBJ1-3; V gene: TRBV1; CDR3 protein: CTSSQDSWKGQVRNTIYF
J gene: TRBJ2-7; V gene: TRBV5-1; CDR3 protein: CASSLVRGGIYEQYF
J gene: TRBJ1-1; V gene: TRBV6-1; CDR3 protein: CASIGTANTEAFF
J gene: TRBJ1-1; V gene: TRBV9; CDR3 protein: CASSPNRNTEAFF
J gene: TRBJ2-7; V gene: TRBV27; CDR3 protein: CASSSLGGVAYEQYF
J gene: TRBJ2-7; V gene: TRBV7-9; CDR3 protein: CASSSLQGPYEQYF
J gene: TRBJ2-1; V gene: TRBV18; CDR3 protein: CASSKSRREPGDEQFF
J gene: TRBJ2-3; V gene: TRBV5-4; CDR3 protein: CASSLTGQGAIKVF
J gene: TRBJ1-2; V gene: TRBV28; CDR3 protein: CASSPRGTGGPKGWGYTF